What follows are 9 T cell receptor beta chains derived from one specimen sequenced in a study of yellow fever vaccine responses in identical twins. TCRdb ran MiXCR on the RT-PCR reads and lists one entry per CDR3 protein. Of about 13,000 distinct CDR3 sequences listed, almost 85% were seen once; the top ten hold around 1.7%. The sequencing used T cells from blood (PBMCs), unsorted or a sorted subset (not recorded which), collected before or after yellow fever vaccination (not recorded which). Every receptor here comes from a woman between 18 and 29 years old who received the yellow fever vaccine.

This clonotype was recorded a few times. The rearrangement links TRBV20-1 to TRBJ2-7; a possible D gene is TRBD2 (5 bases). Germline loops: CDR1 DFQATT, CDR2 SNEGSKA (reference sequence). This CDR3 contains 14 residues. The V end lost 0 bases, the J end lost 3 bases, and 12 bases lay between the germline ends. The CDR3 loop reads CSAREREGYYEQYF. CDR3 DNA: TGCAGTGCTAGAGAACGGGAAGGGTACTACGAGCAGTACTTC.

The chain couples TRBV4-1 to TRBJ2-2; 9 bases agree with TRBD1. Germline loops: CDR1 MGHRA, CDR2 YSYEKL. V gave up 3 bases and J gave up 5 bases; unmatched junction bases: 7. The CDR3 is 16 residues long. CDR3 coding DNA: TGCGCCAGCAGCCACGGAGGGACAGGGAGGACCGGGGAGCTGTTTTTT. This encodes CASSHGGTGRTGELFF.

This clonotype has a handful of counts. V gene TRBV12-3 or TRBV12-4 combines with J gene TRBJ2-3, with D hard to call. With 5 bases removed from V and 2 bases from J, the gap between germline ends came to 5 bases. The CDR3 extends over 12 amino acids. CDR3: CASSPNTDTQYF. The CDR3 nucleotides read TGTGCCAGCAGTCCGAACACAGATACGCAGTATTTT.

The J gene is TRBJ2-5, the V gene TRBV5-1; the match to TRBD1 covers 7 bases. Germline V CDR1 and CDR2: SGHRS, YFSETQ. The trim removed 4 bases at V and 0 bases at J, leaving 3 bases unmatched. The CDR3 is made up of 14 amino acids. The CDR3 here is CASSRGGDQETQYF. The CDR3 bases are TGCGCCAGCAGCCGAGGGGGCGACCAAGAGACCCAGTACTTC. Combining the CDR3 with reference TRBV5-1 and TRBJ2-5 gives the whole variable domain KAGVTQTPRYLIKTRGQQVTLSCSPISGHRSVSWYQQTPGQGLQFLFEYFSETQRNKGNFPGRFSGRQFSNSRSEMNVSTLELGDSALYLCASSRGGDQETQYFGPGTRLLVL.

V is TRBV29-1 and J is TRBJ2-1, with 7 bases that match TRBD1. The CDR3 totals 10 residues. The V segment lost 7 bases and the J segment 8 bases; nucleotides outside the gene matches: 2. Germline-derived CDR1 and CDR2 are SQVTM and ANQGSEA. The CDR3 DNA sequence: TGCAGCGCCACAGGGGATGAGCAGTTCTTC. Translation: CSATGDEQFF.

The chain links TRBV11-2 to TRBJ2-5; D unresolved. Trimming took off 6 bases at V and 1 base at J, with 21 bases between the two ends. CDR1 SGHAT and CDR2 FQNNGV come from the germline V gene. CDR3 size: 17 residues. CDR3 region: CASRSSRSEYFQETQYF. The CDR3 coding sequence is TGTGCCAGCAGATCCTCACGAAGCGAGTATTTCCAAGAGACCCAGTACTTC.

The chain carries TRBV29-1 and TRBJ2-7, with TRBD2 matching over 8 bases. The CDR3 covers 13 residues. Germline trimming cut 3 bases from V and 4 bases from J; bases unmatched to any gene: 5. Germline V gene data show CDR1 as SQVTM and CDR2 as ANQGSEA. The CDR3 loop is CSVDGGGSYEQYF. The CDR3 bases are TGCAGCGTTGATGGCGGGGGGTCTTACGAGCAGTACTTC.

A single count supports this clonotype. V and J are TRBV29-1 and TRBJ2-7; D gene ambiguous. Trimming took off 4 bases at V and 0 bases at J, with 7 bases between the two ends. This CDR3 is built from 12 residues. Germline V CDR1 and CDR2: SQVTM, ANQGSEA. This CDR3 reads CSVVGSSYEQYF. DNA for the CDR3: TGCAGCGTTGTCGGTTCCTCCTACGAGCAGTACTTC.

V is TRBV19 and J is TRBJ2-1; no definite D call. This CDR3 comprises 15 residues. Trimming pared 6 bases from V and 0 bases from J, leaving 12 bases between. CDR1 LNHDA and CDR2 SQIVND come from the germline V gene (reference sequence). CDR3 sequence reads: CASRLGPSSYNEQFF. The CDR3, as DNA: TGTGCCAGTAGACTCGGGCCTAGCTCCTACAATGAGCAGTTCTTC.